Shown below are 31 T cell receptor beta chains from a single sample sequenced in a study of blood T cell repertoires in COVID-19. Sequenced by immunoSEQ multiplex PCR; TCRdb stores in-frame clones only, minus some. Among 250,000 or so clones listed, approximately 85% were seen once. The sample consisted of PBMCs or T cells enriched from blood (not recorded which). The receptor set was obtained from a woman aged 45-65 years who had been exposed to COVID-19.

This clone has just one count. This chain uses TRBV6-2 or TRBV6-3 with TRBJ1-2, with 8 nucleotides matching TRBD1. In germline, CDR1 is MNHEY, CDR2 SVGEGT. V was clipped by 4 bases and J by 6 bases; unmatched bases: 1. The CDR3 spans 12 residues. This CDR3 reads CASSWTGNGYTF. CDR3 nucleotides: TGTGCCAGCAGTTGGACAGGGAATGGCTACACCTTC.

The DNA for the CDR3 is TGTGCCACCAGTGCCTTAGCGGGGGTCTCAGATACGCAGTATTTT. This codes for CATSALAGVSDTQYF. V is TRBV24-1 and J is TRBJ2-3, with 9 nucleotides matching TRBD2. Germline V gene data show CDR1 as KGHDR and CDR2 as SFDVKD. This CDR3 spans 15 amino acids. The trim removed 5 bases at V and 4 bases at J, leaving 6 bases unmatched.

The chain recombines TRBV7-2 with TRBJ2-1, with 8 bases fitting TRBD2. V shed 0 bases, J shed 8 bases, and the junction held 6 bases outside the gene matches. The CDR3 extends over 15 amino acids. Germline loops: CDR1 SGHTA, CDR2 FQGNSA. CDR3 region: CASSLARTSKDEQFF. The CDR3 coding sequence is TGTGCCAGCAGCTTAGCCCGGACTAGCAAGGATGAGCAGTTCTTC.

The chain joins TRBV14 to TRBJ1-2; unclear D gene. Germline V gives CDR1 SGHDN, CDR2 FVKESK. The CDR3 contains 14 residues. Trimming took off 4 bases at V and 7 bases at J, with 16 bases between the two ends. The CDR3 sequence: CASSPPGVYSGYTF. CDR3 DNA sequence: TGTGCCAGCAGCCCGCCCGGGGTATATAGTGGCTACACCTTC.

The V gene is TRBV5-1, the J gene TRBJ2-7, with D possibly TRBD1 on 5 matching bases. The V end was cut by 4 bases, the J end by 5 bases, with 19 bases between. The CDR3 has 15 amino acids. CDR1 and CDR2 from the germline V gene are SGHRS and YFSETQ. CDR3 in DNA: TGCGCCAGCAGCCTTGGGGTCCAGGGCTTCCACGAGCAGTACTTC. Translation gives CASSLGVQGFHEQYF.

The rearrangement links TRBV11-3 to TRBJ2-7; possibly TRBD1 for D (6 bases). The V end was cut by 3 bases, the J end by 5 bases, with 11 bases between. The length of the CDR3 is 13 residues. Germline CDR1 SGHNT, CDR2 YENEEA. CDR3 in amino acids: CASSFEQGNEQYF. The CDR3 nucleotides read TGTGCCAGCAGCTTTGAACAGGGTAACGAGCAGTACTTC.

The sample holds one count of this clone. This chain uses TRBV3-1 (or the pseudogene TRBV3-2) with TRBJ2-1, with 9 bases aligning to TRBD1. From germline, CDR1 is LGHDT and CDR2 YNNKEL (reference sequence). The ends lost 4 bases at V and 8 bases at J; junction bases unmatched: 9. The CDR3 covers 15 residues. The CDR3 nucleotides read TGTGCCAGCAGCCGAGGGACAGGGTTTGATCATGAGCAGTTCTTC. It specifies CASSRGTGFDHEQFF.

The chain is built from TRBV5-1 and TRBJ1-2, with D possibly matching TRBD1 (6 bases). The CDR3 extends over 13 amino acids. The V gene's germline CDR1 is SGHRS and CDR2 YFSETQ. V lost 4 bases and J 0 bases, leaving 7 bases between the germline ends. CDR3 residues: CASSRTANYGYTF. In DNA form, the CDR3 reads TGCGCCAGCAGCCGGACAGCTAACTATGGCTACACCTTC.

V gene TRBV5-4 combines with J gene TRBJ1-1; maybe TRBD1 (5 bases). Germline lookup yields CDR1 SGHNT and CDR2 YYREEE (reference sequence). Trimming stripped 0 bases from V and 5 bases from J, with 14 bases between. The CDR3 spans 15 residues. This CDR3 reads CASSLGRAWITEAFF. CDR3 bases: TGTGCCAGCAGCTTGGGCAGGGCCTGGATTACTGAAGCTTTCTTT.

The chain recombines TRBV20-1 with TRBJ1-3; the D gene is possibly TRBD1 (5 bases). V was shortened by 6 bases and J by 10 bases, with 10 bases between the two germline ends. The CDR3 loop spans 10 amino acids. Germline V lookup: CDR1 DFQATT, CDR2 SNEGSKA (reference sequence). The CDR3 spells CSAGRGTIYF. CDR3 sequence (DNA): TGCAGTGCCGGACGGGGGACCATATATTTT.

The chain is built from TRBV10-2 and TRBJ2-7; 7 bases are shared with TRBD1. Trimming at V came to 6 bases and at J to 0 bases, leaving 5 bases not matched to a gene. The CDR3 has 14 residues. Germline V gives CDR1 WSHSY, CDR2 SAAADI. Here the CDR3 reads CASRDRASSYEQYF. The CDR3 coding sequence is TGCGCCAGCAGAGACAGGGCGAGCTCCTACGAGCAGTACTTC.

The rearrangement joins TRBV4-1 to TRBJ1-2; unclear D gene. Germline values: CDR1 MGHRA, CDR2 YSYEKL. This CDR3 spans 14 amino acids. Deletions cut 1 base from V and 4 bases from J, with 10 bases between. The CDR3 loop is CASSQVSSFYGYTF. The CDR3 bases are TGCGCCAGCAGCCAAGTCTCTTCGTTCTATGGCTACACCTTC.

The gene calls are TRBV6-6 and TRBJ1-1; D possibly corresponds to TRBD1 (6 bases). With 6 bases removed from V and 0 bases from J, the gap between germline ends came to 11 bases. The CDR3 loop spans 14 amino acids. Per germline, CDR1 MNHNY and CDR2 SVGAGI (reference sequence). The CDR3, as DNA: TGTGCCAGCAGCCCCCAGGGGATGAACACTGAAGCTTTCTTT. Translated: CASSPQGMNTEAFF.

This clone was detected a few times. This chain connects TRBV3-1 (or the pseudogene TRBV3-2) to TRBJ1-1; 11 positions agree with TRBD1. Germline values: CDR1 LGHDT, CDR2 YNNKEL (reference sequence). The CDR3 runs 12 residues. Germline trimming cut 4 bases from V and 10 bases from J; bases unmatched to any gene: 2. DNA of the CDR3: TGTGCCAGCAGCCCGGACAGGGGGCGAGCTTTCTTT. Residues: CASSPDRGRAFF.

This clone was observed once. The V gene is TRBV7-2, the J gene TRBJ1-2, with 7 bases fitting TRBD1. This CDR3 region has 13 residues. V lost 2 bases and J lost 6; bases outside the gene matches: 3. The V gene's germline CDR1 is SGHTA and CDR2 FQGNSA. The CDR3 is CASSLFRGDGYTF. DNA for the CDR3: TGTGCCAGCAGCTTATTCAGGGGGGATGGCTACACCTTC.

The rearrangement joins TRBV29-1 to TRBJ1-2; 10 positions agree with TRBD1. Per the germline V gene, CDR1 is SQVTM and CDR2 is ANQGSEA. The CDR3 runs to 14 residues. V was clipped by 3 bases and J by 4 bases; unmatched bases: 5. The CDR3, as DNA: TGCAGCGTTGAGGTGGACAGGGGGACCTATGGCTACACCTTC. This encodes CSVEVDRGTYGYTF.

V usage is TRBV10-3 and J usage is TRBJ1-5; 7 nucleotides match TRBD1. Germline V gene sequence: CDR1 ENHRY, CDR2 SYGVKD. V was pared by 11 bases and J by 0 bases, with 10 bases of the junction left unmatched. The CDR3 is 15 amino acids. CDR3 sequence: CASGGGGNSNQPQHF. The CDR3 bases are TGTGCCTCCGGAGGGGGCGGGAATAGCAATCAGCCCCAGCATTTT.

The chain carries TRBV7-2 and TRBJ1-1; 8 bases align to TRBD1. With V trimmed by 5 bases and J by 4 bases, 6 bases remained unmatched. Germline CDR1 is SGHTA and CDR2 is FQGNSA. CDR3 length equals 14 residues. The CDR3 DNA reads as TGTGCCAGCAGCCTCAGGACAGGGTCCACTGAAGCTTTCTTT. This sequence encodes CASSLRTGSTEAFF.

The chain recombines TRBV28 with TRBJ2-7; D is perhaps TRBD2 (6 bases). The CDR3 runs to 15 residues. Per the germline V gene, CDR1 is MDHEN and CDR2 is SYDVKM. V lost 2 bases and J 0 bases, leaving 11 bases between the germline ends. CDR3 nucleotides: TGTGCCAGCAGTTTAGGGGGGAAGAGCTCCTACGAGCAGTACTTC. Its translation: CASSLGGKSSYEQYF.

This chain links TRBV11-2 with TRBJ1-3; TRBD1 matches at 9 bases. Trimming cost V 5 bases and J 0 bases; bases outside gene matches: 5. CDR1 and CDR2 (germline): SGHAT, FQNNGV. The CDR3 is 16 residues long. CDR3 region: CASSDPGQGSGNTIYF. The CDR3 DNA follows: TGTGCCAGCAGCGATCCGGGACAGGGCTCTGGAAACACCATATATTTT.

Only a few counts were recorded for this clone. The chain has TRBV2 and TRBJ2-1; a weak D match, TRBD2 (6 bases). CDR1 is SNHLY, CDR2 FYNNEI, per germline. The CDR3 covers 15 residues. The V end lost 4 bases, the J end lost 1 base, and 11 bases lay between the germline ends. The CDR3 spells CASSGAGGSYNEQFF. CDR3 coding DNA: TGTGCCAGCAGTGGGGCCGGAGGGTCCTACAATGAGCAGTTCTTC. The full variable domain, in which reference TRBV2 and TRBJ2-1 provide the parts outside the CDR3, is EPEVTQTPSHQVTQMGQEVILRCVPISNHLYFYWYRQILGQKVEFLVSFYNNEISEKSEIFDDQFSVERPDGSNFTLKIRSTKLEDSAMYFCASSGAGGSYNEQFFGPGTRLTVL.

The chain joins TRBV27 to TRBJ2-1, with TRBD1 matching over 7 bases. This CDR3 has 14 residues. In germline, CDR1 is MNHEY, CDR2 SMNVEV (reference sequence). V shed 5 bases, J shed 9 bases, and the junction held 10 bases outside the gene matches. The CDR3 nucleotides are TGTGCCAGCAGTCCAGGACAGGCCAACGGTGAGCAGTTCTTC. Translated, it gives CASSPGQANGEQFF.

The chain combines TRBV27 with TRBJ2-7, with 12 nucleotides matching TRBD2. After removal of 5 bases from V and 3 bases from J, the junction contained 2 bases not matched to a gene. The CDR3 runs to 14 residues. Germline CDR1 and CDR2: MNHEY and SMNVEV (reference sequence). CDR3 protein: CASSLAGGFYEQYF. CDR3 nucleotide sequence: TGTGCCAGCAGTCTAGCGGGGGGGTTCTACGAGCAGTACTTC.

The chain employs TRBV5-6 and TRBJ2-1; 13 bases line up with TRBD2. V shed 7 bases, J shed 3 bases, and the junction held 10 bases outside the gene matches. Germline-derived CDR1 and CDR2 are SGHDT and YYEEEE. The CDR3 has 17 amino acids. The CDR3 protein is CASGRTSGGYDYNEQFF. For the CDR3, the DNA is TGTGCCAGCGGCCGGACTAGCGGGGGTTATGACTACAATGAGCAGTTCTTC.

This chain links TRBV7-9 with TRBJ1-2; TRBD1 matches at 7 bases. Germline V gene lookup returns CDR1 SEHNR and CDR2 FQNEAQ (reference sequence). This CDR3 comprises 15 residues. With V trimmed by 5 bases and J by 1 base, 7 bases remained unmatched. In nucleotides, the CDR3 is TGTGCCAGCAGCCCCCTAACAGGGGATAACTATGGCTACACCTTC. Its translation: CASSPLTGDNYGYTF.

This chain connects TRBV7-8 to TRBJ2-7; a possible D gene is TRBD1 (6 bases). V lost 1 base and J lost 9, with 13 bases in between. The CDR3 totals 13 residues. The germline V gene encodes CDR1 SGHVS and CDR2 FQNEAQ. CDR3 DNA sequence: TGTGCCAGCAGCTTAGTGCTACAGGGTCCGCAGTACTTC. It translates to CASSLVLQGPQYF.

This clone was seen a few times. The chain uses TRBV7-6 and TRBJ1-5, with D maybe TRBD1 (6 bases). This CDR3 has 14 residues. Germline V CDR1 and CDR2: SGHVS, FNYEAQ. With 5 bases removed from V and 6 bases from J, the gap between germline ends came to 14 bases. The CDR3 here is CASSPGGAGQPQHF. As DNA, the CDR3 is TGTGCCAGCAGCCCGGGGGGGGCGGGTCAGCCCCAGCATTTT.

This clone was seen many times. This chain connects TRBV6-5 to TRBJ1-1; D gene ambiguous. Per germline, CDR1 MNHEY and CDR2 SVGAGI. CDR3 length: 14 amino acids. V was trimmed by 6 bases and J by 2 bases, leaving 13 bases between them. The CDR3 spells CASRPPGSNTEAFF. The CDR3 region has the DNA TGTGCCAGCAGACCCCCGGGAAGCAACACTGAAGCTTTCTTT.

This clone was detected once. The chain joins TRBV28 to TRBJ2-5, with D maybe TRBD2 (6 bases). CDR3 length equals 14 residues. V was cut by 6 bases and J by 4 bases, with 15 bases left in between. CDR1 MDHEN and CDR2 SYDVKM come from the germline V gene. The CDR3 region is CASRKGLWLETQYF. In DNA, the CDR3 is TGTGCCAGCAGGAAGGGACTCTGGCTAGAGACCCAGTACTTC.

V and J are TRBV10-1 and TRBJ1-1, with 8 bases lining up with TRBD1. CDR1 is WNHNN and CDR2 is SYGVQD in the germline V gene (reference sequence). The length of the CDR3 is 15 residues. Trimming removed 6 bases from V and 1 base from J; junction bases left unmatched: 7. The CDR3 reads CASRPGQAKNTEAFF. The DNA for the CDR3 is TGCGCCAGCAGGCCGGGACAGGCTAAGAACACTGAAGCTTTCTTT.

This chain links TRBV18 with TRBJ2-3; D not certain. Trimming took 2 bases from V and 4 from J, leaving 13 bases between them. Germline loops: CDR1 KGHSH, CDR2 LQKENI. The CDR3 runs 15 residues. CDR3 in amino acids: CASSPDIIGPDTQYF. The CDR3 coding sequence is TGTGCCAGCTCACCAGACATCATTGGCCCAGATACGCAGTATTTT.